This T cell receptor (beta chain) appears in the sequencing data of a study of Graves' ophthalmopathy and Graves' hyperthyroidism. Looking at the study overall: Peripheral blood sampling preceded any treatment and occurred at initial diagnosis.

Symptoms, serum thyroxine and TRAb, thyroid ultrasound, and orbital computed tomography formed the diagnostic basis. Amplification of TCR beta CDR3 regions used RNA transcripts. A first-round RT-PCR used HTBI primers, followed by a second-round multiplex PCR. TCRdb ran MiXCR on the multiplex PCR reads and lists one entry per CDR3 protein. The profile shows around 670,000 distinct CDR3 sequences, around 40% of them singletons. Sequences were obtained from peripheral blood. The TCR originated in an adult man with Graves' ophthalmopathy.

The CDR3 bases are TGCAGTGCTACCGGGACAGCGGAGTACTTC. Amino acid sequence: CSATGTAEYF. The chain recombines TRBV20-1 with TRBJ2-5; 7 bases agree with TRBD1. The CDR3 length is 10 residues. With 4 bases clipped from V and 12 bases from J, the junction kept 5 bases outside the gene matches. The germline V gene encodes CDR1 DFQATT and CDR2 SNEGSKA (reference sequence).